Below, 13 T cell receptor beta chains from the same sample are listed, as sequenced in a study of technical replicates of blood from a few donors. The protocol was immunoSEQ multiplex PCR, while the TCRdb copy is restricted to in-frame clones and leaves out a portion. The sample has around 83,000 clones; approximately 94% are singletons. The sample consisted of T cells isolated from PBMCs. These receptor sequences come from a human donor in good health.

The count of this clone is one. This rearrangement joins TRBV6-5 to TRBJ2-3; 11 bases are shared with TRBD1. This CDR3 is 15 amino acids long. Germline V gives CDR1 MNHEY, CDR2 SVGAGI. V gave up 6 bases and J gave up 5 bases; unmatched junction bases: 7. CDR3 DNA: TGTGCCAGCAGCACCGGGACAGGGGGAGGAGATACGCAGTATTTT. Protein: CASSTGTGGGDTQYF.

This rearrangement joins TRBV7-2 to TRBJ2-3, with 12 bases fitting TRBD2. The CDR3 is made up of 16 amino acids. V shed 4 bases and J 4 bases; nucleotides not matched to a gene: 6. Germline-derived CDR1 and CDR2 are SGHTA and FQGNSA. The CDR3 loop is CASSSMLAGGADTQYF. The CDR3 DNA sequence: TGTGCCAGCAGCTCGATGCTAGCGGGAGGGGCAGATACGCAGTATTTT. The full variable domain, completed using reference TRBV7-2 and TRBJ2-3, is GAGVSQSPSNKVTEKGKDVELRCDPISGHTALYWYRQSLGQGLEFLIYFQGNSAPDKSGLPSDRFSAERTGGSVSTLTIQRTQQEDSAVYLCASSSMLAGGADTQYFGPGTRLTVL.

V usage is TRBV28 and J usage is TRBJ2-1; TRBD2 aligns across 11 bases. The ends lost 5 bases at V and 7 bases at J; junction bases unmatched: 10. Per the germline V gene, CDR1 is MDHEN and CDR2 is SYDVKM. The CDR3 is 16 residues long. DNA for the CDR3: TGTGCCAGCAGTGCGTCCGGGACTAGCGGACGTAATGAGCAGTTCTTC. It yields the protein CASSASGTSGRNEQFF. The full variable domain, with the rest looked up from reference TRBV28 and TRBJ2-1, is DVKVTQSSRYLVKRTGEKVFLECVQDMDHENMFWYRQDPGLGLRLIYFSYDVKMKEKGDIPEGYSVSREKKERFSLILESASTNQTSMYLCASSASGTSGRNEQFFGPGTRLTVL.

The V gene is TRBV27, the J gene TRBJ2-2, with D possibly matching TRBD1 (6 bases). Trimming left V 6 bases short and J 6 bases short, with 26 bases between. From germline, CDR1 is MNHEY and CDR2 SMNVEV (reference sequence). The CDR3 spans 18 residues. CDR3 DNA: TGTGCCAGCAGCTTAGAGGGACCCGGGACACCCTTGTCCGGGGAGCTGTTTTTT. Translated: CASSLEGPGTPLSGELFF.

The genes are TRBV27 and TRBJ2-4, with a possible D match to TRBD1 (5 bases). The CDR3 runs to 14 residues. Germline V gives CDR1 MNHEY, CDR2 SMNVEV (reference sequence). V gave up 5 bases and J gave up 4 bases, with 12 bases separating them. CDR3 DNA: TGTGCCAGCAGTCCTTGGGCAGGGAAAAACATTCAGTACTTC. The encoded protein is CASSPWAGKNIQYF.

The CDR3 spells CASSPGTTSAYEQYF. The CDR3 region has the DNA TGTGCCAGTAGTCCTGGGACTACGAGCGCCTACGAGCAGTACTTC. This chain uses TRBV19 with TRBJ2-7, with 7 positions matching TRBD2. The V segment lost 5 bases and the J segment 2 bases; nucleotides outside the gene matches: 9. CDR1 and CDR2 from the germline V gene are LNHDA and SQIVND (reference sequence). The CDR3 consists of 15 residues.

This chain connects TRBV30 to TRBJ2-2; 8 nucleotides agree with TRBD1. V gave up 2 bases and J gave up 5 bases; unmatched junction bases: 1. The CDR3 extends over 13 amino acids. CDR1 GTSNPN and CDR2 SVGIG come from the germline V gene (reference sequence). The DNA of the CDR3 is TGTGCCTGGAGTACAGGGGGAACCGGGGAGCTGTTTTTT. Protein: CAWSTGGTGELFF.

The gene calls are TRBV28 and TRBJ1-5; possible D gene TRBD1, 6 bases. V lost 4 bases and J lost 0, with 13 bases in between. CDR1 and CDR2 (germline): MDHEN, SYDVKM. This CDR3 is built from 16 residues. CDR3 DNA: TGTGCCAGCAGTTCTGGACAGATTTATAGCAATCAGCCCCAGCATTTT. Amino acid sequence: CASSSGQIYSNQPQHF.

The rearrangement links TRBV30 to TRBJ1-2; D might be TRBD1 (5 bases). The germline CDR1 and CDR2 sequences are GTSNPN and SVGIG (reference sequence). Trimming took off 2 bases at V and 5 bases at J, with 12 bases between the two ends. This CDR3 comprises 13 residues. The chain's CDR3 is CAWSPTGGYGYTF. The CDR3, as DNA: TGTGCCTGGAGTCCTACCGGGGGGTATGGCTACACCTTC.

The CDR3 sequence is CASSLTAKEETQYF. The CDR3 nucleotides read TGTGCCAGCAGTTTGACAGCTAAGGAAGAGACCCAGTACTTC. This sequence joins TRBV6-6 and TRBJ2-5; possibly TRBD1 for D (5 bases). The CDR3 spans 14 residues. Germline V gives CDR1 MNHNY, CDR2 SVGAGI (reference sequence). V gave up 4 bases and J gave up 3 bases, with 12 bases separating them.

V gene TRBV28 combines with J gene TRBJ1-4; D is unclear. CDR1 and CDR2 from the germline V gene are MDHEN and SYDVKM. V was clipped by 8 bases and J by 1 base, with 5 bases between them. The CDR3 loop spans 12 amino acids. Here the CDR3 reads CASQLTNEKLFF. Here the CDR3 DNA reads TGTGCCAGCCAGTTAACTAATGAAAAACTGTTTTTT. Full variable domain (remainder filled in from reference TRBV28 and TRBJ1-4): DVKVTQSSRYLVKRTGEKVFLECVQDMDHENMFWYRQDPGLGLRLIYFSYDVKMKEKGDIPEGYSVSREKKERFSLILESASTNQTSMYLCASQLTNEKLFFGSGTQLSVL.

The V gene is TRBV6-6, the J gene TRBJ2-7, with TRBD2 matching 7 bases. J gave up 5 bases and V 1 base, and 8 bases lay outside the gene matches. The CDR3 has 15 residues. CDR1 and CDR2 from the germline V gene are MNHNY and SVGAGI (reference sequence). For the CDR3, the DNA is TGTGCCAGCAGTTACTTCCTCGGGCGGGAGCACGAGCAGTACTTC. Residues: CASSYFLGREHEQYF.

The chain is built from TRBV7-9 and TRBJ2-6; 8 bases line up with TRBD1. Trimming cost V 7 bases and J 1 base; bases outside gene matches: 12. CDR3 length equals 18 residues. Germline assignment: CDR1 SEHNR and CDR2 FQNEAQ (reference sequence). The CDR3 sequence is CASIRGQGVLSGANVLTF. The CDR3 region has the DNA TGTGCCAGCATAAGAGGACAGGGCGTCCTTTCTGGGGCCAACGTCCTGACTTTC.